This passage covers 28 T cell receptor beta chains from one sample sequenced in a study of T cells after yellow fever vaccination. TCRdb reprocessed the 5' RACE reads via MiXCR and lists one record per CDR3 protein. There are hundreds of thousands of distinct CDR3 sequences in the sample; about 17% occur only once, and roughly a sixth lies in the top ten. The sequences come from PBMCs, collected before the yellow fever booster vaccination. The receptors come from a man aged 18 to 29 who received the YFV17D yellow fever vaccine.

This clonotype turned up a few times. The V call is TRBV6-1, the J call TRBJ1-1, with D possibly being TRBD1 (6 bases). Trimming stripped 1 base from V and 5 bases from J, with 14 bases between. CDR1 is MNHNS and CDR2 is SASEGT in the germline V gene. The CDR3 contains 15 residues. For the CDR3, the DNA is TGTGCCAGCAGTGAAGGGGGCTGGGGGCTGACTGAAGCTTTCTTT. This sequence encodes CASSEGGWGLTEAFF.

This chain joins TRBV7-3 and TRBJ2-2, with 7 bases identical to TRBD1. Looked up from germline, CDR1 is SGHTA and CDR2 is FQGTGA. V gave up 5 bases and J gave up 1 base; unmatched junction bases: 7. The CDR3 has 16 amino acids. For the CDR3, the DNA is TGTGCCAGCAGCCCACGTGGGACAGTGAACACCGGGGAGCTGTTTTTT. Translated: CASSPRGTVNTGELFF.

The chain recombines TRBV5-5 with TRBJ2-2; maybe TRBD1 (7 bases). Germline CDR1 and CDR2: SGHKS and YYEKEE (reference sequence). Trimming cost V 2 bases and J 9 bases, with 14 bases left between them. CDR3 size: 14 residues. Here the CDR3 reads CASSFVQGTRELFF. The CDR3 DNA is TGTGCCAGCAGCTTCGTACAGGGGACTCGGGAGCTGTTTTTT.

There are many counts of this clonotype. The genes are TRBV29-1 and TRBJ2-4; 10 nucleotides align to TRBD1. The ends lost 5 bases at V and 7 bases at J; junction bases unmatched: 2. CDR3 length equals 12 residues. CDR1 and CDR2 from the germline V gene are SQVTM and ANQGSEA. In nucleotides, the CDR3 is TGCAGCGTTTCGACAGGGGGCAACATTCAGTACTTC. Amino acid sequence: CSVSTGGNIQYF.

This clonotype has just a few counts. V is TRBV6-6 and J is TRBJ2-7, with TRBD1 matching 7 bases. The germline CDR1 and CDR2 sequences are MNHNY and SVGAGI (reference sequence). CDR3 size: 13 residues. V was clipped by 2 bases and J by 5 bases; unmatched bases: 3. CDR3 DNA: TGTGCCAGCAGTTACGAGGGGGCCAACGAGCAGTACTTC. It specifies CASSYEGANEQYF.

This clonotype was found a few times. The genes are TRBV7-8 and TRBJ2-7; 8 bases map to TRBD1. Germline V CDR1 and CDR2: SGHVS, FQNEAQ. The CDR3 is 13 amino acids. The ends lost 5 bases at V and 4 bases at J; junction bases unmatched: 4. CDR3 coding DNA: TGTGCCAGCAGCACCCGACAGGGGTACGAGCAGTACGTC. This sequence encodes CASSTRQGYEQYV.

Here the CDR3 reads CATSGQGYEQYV. DNA of the CDR3: TGTGCCACCAGCGGACAGGGCTACGAGCAGTACGTC. This rearrangement joins TRBV15 to TRBJ2-7, with TRBD1 matching 8 bases. Germline lookup yields CDR1 LNHNV and CDR2 YYDKDF (reference sequence). V lost 5 bases to trimming and J lost 3 bases; unmatched junction nucleotides: 0. CDR3 length: 12 residues.

This chain links TRBV5-1 with TRBJ2-1; TRBD1 matches 11 bases. Germline trimming cut 4 bases from V and 8 bases from J; bases unmatched to any gene: 8. The CDR3 is made up of 15 amino acids. CDR1 and CDR2 (germline): SGHRS, YFSETQ. CDR3 in amino acids: CASSVGQGAGDEQFF. The CDR3 DNA reads TGCGCCAGCAGCGTAGGACAGGGGGCCGGAGATGAGCAGTTCTTC.

The table lists this clonotype with a few counts. CDR3 region: CASSSVAGGHNEQYF. The DNA for the CDR3 is TGTGCCAGCAGTTCAGTAGCGGGGGGGCATAACGAGCAGTACTTC. The J gene is TRBJ2-7, the V gene TRBV6-5, with 11 bases aligning to TRBD2. The V gene end was trimmed by 4 bases and the J gene end by 5 bases; junction bases not matched to a gene: 7. Germline assignment: CDR1 MNHEY and CDR2 SVGAGI. This CDR3 is built from 15 residues.

The V and J genes are TRBV9 and TRBJ1-3; no reliable D call. Germline loops: CDR1 SGDLS, CDR2 YYNGEE. The CDR3 contains 13 residues. The germline V and J ends were trimmed by 4 bases and 3 bases, with 8 bases remaining between them. The CDR3 region is CASSPGLGNTIYF. The CDR3 nucleotides are TGTGCCAGCAGCCCAGGCCTTGGAAACACCATATATTTT.

The chain uses TRBV6-1 and TRBJ1-2; D is undetermined. The CDR3 is 14 residues long. Germline V gene data show CDR1 as MNHNS and CDR2 as SASEGT. Trimming cost V 4 bases and J 3 bases, with 12 bases left between them. The CDR3 loop reads CASSVVAMDYGYTF. The CDR3 nucleotides read TGTGCCAGCAGTGTTGTGGCTATGGACTATGGCTACACCTTC.

This clonotype was observed a few times. The V and J genes are TRBV12-3 or TRBV12-4 and TRBJ1-1; tentatively, D is TRBD1 (5 bases). Deletions cut 7 bases from V and 10 bases from J, with 16 bases between. The CDR3 is 12 amino acids. CDR3 protein: CASTWQGLGAFF. CDR3 DNA: TGTGCCAGCACCTGGCAGGGTTTGGGAGCTTTCTTT.

This chain joins TRBV15 and TRBJ2-7; D tentatively reads TRBD1 or TRBD2 (5 bases each). The germline V gene has CDR1 LNHNV and CDR2 YYDKDF (reference sequence). V was clipped by 0 bases and J by 1 base, with 13 bases between them. The CDR3 has 16 residues. CDR3 nucleotide sequence: TGTGCCACCAGCAGAGATGAGGGGCAGGCTTCCTACGAGCAGTACGTC. Amino acids: CATSRDEGQASYEQYV.

A few counts support this clonotype. The V and J genes are TRBV29-1 and TRBJ1-4, with 8 bases that match TRBD1. Germline-derived CDR1 and CDR2 are SQVTM and ANQGSEA. The CDR3 consists of 19 residues. V lost 7 bases to trimming and J lost 0 bases; unmatched junction nucleotides: 19. Here the CDR3 reads CSGNTSDRAPHTTNEKLFF. In nucleotides, the CDR3 is TGCAGCGGAAATACTTCGGACAGGGCCCCTCACACAACTAATGAAAAACTGTTTTTT. The variable domain in full, completed from reference TRBV29-1 and TRBJ1-4, reads SAVISQKPSRDICQRGTSLTIQCQVDSQVTMMFWYRQQPGQSLTLIATANQGSEATYESGFVIDKFPISRPNLTFSTLTVSNMSPEDSSIYLCSGNTSDRAPHTTNEKLFFGSGTQLSVL.

The chain combines TRBV6-2 or TRBV6-3 with TRBJ2-7; either TRBD1 or TRBD2 may supply D (5 bases each). Trimming shortened V by 4 bases and J by 2 bases, and 6 bases separated the two germline ends. Germline V CDR1 and CDR2: MNHEY, SVGEGT. The CDR3 extends over 12 amino acids. This CDR3 reads CASSWDAYEQYV. CDR3 bases: TGTGCCAGCAGTTGGGACGCCTACGAGCAGTACGTC.

The V call is TRBV29-1, the J call TRBJ1-1, with D possibly matching TRBD1 (5 bases). CDR3 length: 14 amino acids. Per germline, CDR1 SQVTM and CDR2 ANQGSEA. V lost 4 bases and J lost 2, with 14 bases in between. The CDR3 nucleotides are TGCAGCGTTGCCAGGGCAGTTGACAACACTGAAGCTTTCTTT. Its translation: CSVARAVDNTEAFF.

The chain uses TRBV6-1 and TRBJ1-1, with D perhaps TRBD1 (5 bases). Germline values: CDR1 MNHNS, CDR2 SASEGT. The CDR3 is 15 residues long. V dropped 7 bases and J dropped 4 bases, with 19 bases sitting between them. Written as DNA, the CDR3 is TGTGCCAGCATCCCTTGGGTCGGAGGGGTCACTGAAGCTTTCTTT. Protein sequence: CASIPWVGGVTEAFF.

In this sample, this clonotype turned up a few times. The J gene is TRBJ1-1, the V gene TRBV28, with D perhaps matching TRBD1 (5 bases). CDR3 size: 13 residues. CDR1 is MDHEN and CDR2 is SYDVKM in the germline V gene. The CDR3 DNA sequence: TGTGAAACAGGCAGAAGTATGAACACTGAAGCTTTCTTT. This codes for CETGRSMNTEAFF.

CDR3 sequence reads: CASGGTRGETQYF. CDR3 DNA: TGCGCCAGCGGGGGGACTAGGGGAGAGACCCAGTACTTC. The rearrangement joins TRBV5-1 to TRBJ2-5; TRBD2 agrees at 8 bases. The CDR3 has 13 residues. Germline trimming cut 7 bases from V and 4 bases from J; bases unmatched to any gene: 6. Germline V lookup: CDR1 SGHRS, CDR2 YFSETQ.

The chain carries TRBV12-3 or TRBV12-4 and TRBJ1-1; D uncertain. V was shortened by 2 bases and J by 0 bases, with 7 bases between the two germline ends. This CDR3 has 14 residues. In DNA form, the CDR3 reads TGTGCCAGCAGTTTACAGGAGATGAACACTGAAGCTTTCTTT. This encodes CASSLQEMNTEAFF.

This clonotype was counted only a few times. The rearrangement uses TRBV20-1 and TRBJ1-2; 8 positions match TRBD1. V dropped 5 bases and J dropped 7; count of bases not matched to a gene: 3. Germline values: CDR1 DFQATT, CDR2 SNEGSKA (reference sequence). This CDR3 contains 11 residues. The CDR3 here is CSAPDRAGYTF. CDR3 coding DNA: TGCAGTGCTCCGGACAGGGCTGGCTACACCTTC.

This clonotype was counted only a few times. The chain is built from TRBV24-1 and TRBJ2-1; TRBD2 agrees at 10 bases. Germline V lookup: CDR1 KGHDR, CDR2 SFDVKD. Trimming removed 7 bases from V and 10 bases from J; junction bases left unmatched: 9. The CDR3 consists of 14 residues. The CDR3 coding sequence is TGTGCCACCAGCGGAGCGGGGGGGCCTGGGGAGCAGTTCTTC. Amino acid sequence: CATSGAGGPGEQFF.

This clonotype has only a few counts. The chain employs TRBV7-2 and TRBJ2-3; 14 nucleotides match TRBD2. CDR3 length: 17 amino acids. The V and J ends lost 0 bases and 4 bases, in that order; junction bases with no gene match: 3. Germline V gene data show CDR1 as SGHTA and CDR2 as FQGNSA. The CDR3 sequence is CASSLATSGGAADTQYF. The CDR3 DNA reads as TGTGCCAGCAGCTTAGCGACTAGCGGGGGGGCTGCAGATACGCAGTATTTT. Full variable domain (rest looked up from reference TRBV7-2 and TRBJ2-3): GAGVSQSPSNKVTEKGKDVELRCDPISGHTALYWYRQSLGQGLEFLIYFQGNSAPDKSGLPSDRFSAERTGGSVSTLTIQRTQQEDSAVYLCASSLATSGGAADTQYFGPGTRLTVL.

This sequence joins TRBV12-3 or TRBV12-4 and TRBJ1-2; D is ambiguous. V was pared by 5 bases and J by 5 bases, with 12 bases between. The CDR3 length is 13 residues. CDR3 DNA: TGTGCCAGCAGTCGTGGACCACTTTATGGCTACACCTTC. This codes for CASSRGPLYGYTF.

The V call is TRBV9, the J call TRBJ2-2; D is tentatively TRBD1 or TRBD2 (5 bases each). Germline-derived CDR1 and CDR2 are SGDLS and YYNGEE. V was pared by 6 bases and J by 4 bases, with 10 bases between. The CDR3 is 13 amino acids. The CDR3 nucleotides are TGTGCCAGCAAAGCAGGGACCACCGGGGAGCTGTTTTTT. Translation: CASKAGTTGELFF.

This clonotype was seen a handful of times. The J gene is TRBJ2-1, the V gene TRBV12-3 or TRBV12-4; D is ambiguous. With 0 bases removed from V and 10 bases from J, the gap between germline ends came to 7 bases. This CDR3 has 12 amino acids. The CDR3 protein is CASSLAPTEQFF. CDR3 in DNA: TGTGCCAGCAGTTTAGCCCCGACGGAGCAGTTCTTC.

The chain uses TRBV10-3 and TRBJ2-3; D might be TRBD2 (6 bases). The germline gives CDR1 ENHRY, CDR2 SYGVKD. The V gene lost 8 bases and the J gene lost 2 bases, with 14 bases spanning the gap. CDR3 length: 14 amino acids. DNA of the CDR3: TGTGCCATCTTAGGCGGGGAACCCACAGATACGCAGTATTTT. Protein sequence: CAILGGEPTDTQYF.

This clonotype was counted at least ten times. V and J are TRBV20-1 and TRBJ2-3; D is unclear. Trimming stripped 6 bases from V and 5 bases from J, with 9 bases between. CDR1 is DFQATT and CDR2 is SNEGSKA in the germline V gene (reference sequence). This CDR3 region has 11 residues. The CDR3 spells CSAQLKDTQYF. DNA of the CDR3: TGCAGTGCCCAACTAAAAGATACGCAGTATTTT.